The T cell receptor (beta chain) under discussion was sequenced for a study of tumor and adjacent non-tumor tissue in lung cancer. Regarding the study as a whole: Compared with tumor, normal lung showed significantly lower TCR diversity. Tumor repertoires had a smaller top 100 clone share than normal lung.

TCRbeta libraries were built with three rounds of nested PCR, modified from ARM-PCR. MiXCR, run by TCRdb on the multiplex PCR reads, gives a single entry per CDR3 protein. The data show some 70,000 distinct CDR3 sequences, with roughly 75% seen just once and around a quarter held by the top ten. Turning to this clonotype: The antigen remains unidentified.

The V segment lost 6 bases and the J segment 3 bases; nucleotides outside the gene matches: 10. Per germline, CDR1 DFQATT and CDR2 SNEGSKA (reference sequence). CDR3 size: 14 residues. RNA was extracted from bulk tissue without any cell sorting. This non-tumor lung sample came from over 3 cm beyond the tumor edge. Chemotherapy-naive patients with new lung cancer underwent thoracic surgery in China, August–late 2014. The V gene is TRBV20-1, the J gene TRBJ1-2, with TRBD1 identical over 7 bases. Sequenced material: distant non-tumor lung tissue. The receptor's source is a woman in her forties or fifties with non-small cell lung cancer. CDR3 bases: TGCAGTGCGGGGACAGTAGCTACTCACTATGGCTACACCTTC. It encodes CSAGTVATHYGYTF.